This T cell receptor (beta chain) was captured in a study of Ad26.COV2.S vaccination and SARS-CoV-2 variants. Study context: Dosing was one shot or two shots 56 days apart. Broader study findings: Analyses of TCR breadth and depth may have underestimated total T cell responses. For non-spike TCRs, breadth in vaccine recipients resembled that in placebo recipients.

Repertoires were generated with immunoSEQ multiplex PCR, while TCRdb's copy carries only in-frame clones and drops some. The sample comprises 360,000 or so clones, over 75% of which are singletons, and 1.9% rests with the top ten. Described treatment: 15 to 20 received Ad26.COV2.S at low or high dose, single or two shots; several received placebo; per-sample allocation not given. After the first vaccine or placebo injection, samples were drawn on day 63. Wuhan-strain SARS-CoV-2 spike was expressed by the Ad26 vector that made up the vaccine. This clone has more than one count but fewer than ten. Its antigen is not identified. Specimen: peripheral blood, collected in a trial of Ad26.COV2.S vaccine versus placebo. The clonotype comes from a person aged 18-60 years who received the Ad26.COV2.S COVID-19 vaccine or a placebo.

The CDR3 here is CASGDSGNTIYF. CDR3 DNA: TGTGCCAGCGGCGATTCTGGAAACACCATATATTTT. V usage is TRBV3-1 (or the pseudogene TRBV3-2) and J usage is TRBJ1-3; D gene ambiguous. V lost 8 bases, J lost 1 base, and 6 bases lay in between. Germline lookup yields CDR1 LGHDT and CDR2 YNNKEL (reference sequence). The CDR3 spans 12 residues.